This TCR beta chain was sequenced during a study of cytomegalovirus exposure and HLA in healthy donors. Trimming removed 4 bases at V and 6 bases at J, with 13 bases between. CDR1 is LNHDA and CDR2 is SQIVND in the germline V gene (reference sequence). This CDR3 spans 13 amino acids. Data came from immunoSEQ multiplex PCR; TCRdb stores just in-frame clones and leaves some out. The sample holds approximately 190,000 clones, 80% to 90% seen once. The chain has TRBV19 and TRBJ2-7, with D maybe TRBD1 (6 bases). This TCR derives from a woman aged 30 to 39 in good health and CMV-seropositive. The sample comprised PBMCs. The CDR3 sequence: CASSNQGPVEQYF. CDR3 nucleotide sequence: TGTGCCAGTAGTAATCAGGGGCCGGTCGAGCAGTACTTC.